One sample yielded the 31 T cell receptor beta chains listed below, sequenced in a study of control samples from healthy donors and cancer patients. Profiled with immunoSEQ multiplex PCR; TCRdb holds only in-frame clones, not every one. The sample has about 50,000 clones; around nine tenths are singletons. Sequenced input: PBMCs. Receptors were obtained from a man in his forties or fifties with head and neck cancer.

The rearrangement uses TRBV6-5 and TRBJ1-1; D is unclear. Trimming took off 6 bases at V and 3 bases at J, with 5 bases between the two ends. This CDR3 comprises 11 residues. Germline V gene data show CDR1 as MNHEY and CDR2 as SVGAGI. CDR3 region: CASRPHTEAFF. CDR3 nucleotide sequence: TGTGCCAGCAGACCCCACACTGAAGCTTTCTTT.

The chain links TRBV19 to TRBJ1-1, with 8 nucleotides matching TRBD1. The V gene end was trimmed by 4 bases and the J gene end by 5 bases; junction bases not matched to a gene: 6. The CDR3 spans 14 residues. Germline values: CDR1 LNHDA, CDR2 SQIVND (reference sequence). CDR3 amino acids: CASSTTGGRTEAFF. The CDR3 bases are TGTGCCAGTAGTACTACAGGGGGGAGGACTGAAGCTTTCTTT.

The chain uses TRBV5-1 and TRBJ2-5, with TRBD2 identical over 11 bases. Per the germline V gene, CDR1 is SGHRS and CDR2 is YFSETQ. This CDR3 is built from 16 residues. The J segment lost 2 bases and the V segment lost 2 bases, leaving 5 bases of the junction unmatched. CDR3 bases: TGCGCCAGCAGCTTTGGACTAGCGGGTGATCAAGAGACCCAGTACTTC. It specifies CASSFGLAGDQETQYF.

This chain connects TRBV18 to TRBJ2-5; no clear D gene. The V end was cut by 6 bases, the J end by 1 base, with 12 bases between. From germline, CDR1 is KGHSH and CDR2 LQKENI. The CDR3 is made up of 14 amino acids. The CDR3 reads CASSPLQSQETQYF. The DNA of the CDR3 is TGTGCCAGCTCCCCGCTTCAGTCCCAAGAGACCCAGTACTTC.

This rearrangement joins TRBV7-2 to TRBJ1-6, with TRBD1 matching over 12 bases. Trimming at V came to 0 bases and at J to 6 bases, leaving 3 bases not matched to a gene. This CDR3 is 17 amino acids long. Germline V lookup: CDR1 SGHTA, CDR2 FQGNSA. CDR3 in DNA: TGTGCCAGCAGCTTAGCGGGACAGGGGGCTGGTAATTCACCCCTCCACTTT. Translating it yields CASSLAGQGAGNSPLHF.

The gene calls are TRBV7-9 and TRBJ2-5; TRBD2 might be the D (7 bases). V was clipped by 4 bases and J by 4 bases, with 16 bases between them. This CDR3 has 15 residues. CDR1 SEHNR and CDR2 FQNEAQ come from the germline V gene (reference sequence). CDR3 in amino acids: CASSSRGGRSETQYF. CDR3 DNA sequence: TGTGCCAGCAGCTCAAGGGGGGGGCGCTCAGAGACCCAGTACTTC.

This chain links TRBV9 with TRBJ1-1; 7 bases are shared with TRBD1. V lost 4 bases and J lost 6; bases outside the gene matches: 6. The CDR3 length is 13 residues. Per the germline V gene, CDR1 is SGDLS and CDR2 is YYNGEE. CDR3: CASSTTGVSEAFF. The CDR3 coding sequence is TGTGCCAGCAGCACAACAGGGGTGTCTGAAGCTTTCTTT. The whole variable domain, remainder taken from reference TRBV9 and TRBJ1-1, is DSGVTQTPKHLITATGQRVTLRCSPRSGDLSVYWYQQSLDQGLQFLIQYYNGEERAKGNILERFSAQQFPDLHSELNLSSLELGDSALYFCASSTTGVSEAFFGQGTRLTVV.

This clone was found a few times. The V gene is TRBV2, the J gene TRBJ1-5; a possible D gene is TRBD1 (6 bases). V was clipped by 6 bases and J by 0 bases, with 12 bases between them. CDR3 length: 15 amino acids. Germline V gene lookup returns CDR1 SNHLY and CDR2 FYNNEI. The CDR3 here is CASRSGQNSNQPQHF. DNA of the CDR3: TGTGCCAGCAGGTCCGGACAGAATAGCAATCAGCCCCAGCATTTT. The whole variable domain, filled in from reference TRBV2 and TRBJ1-5, reads EPEVTQTPSHQVTQMGQEVILRCVPISNHLYFYWYRQILGQKVEFLVSFYNNEISEKSEIFDDQFSVERPDGSNFTLKIRSTKLEDSAMYFCASRSGQNSNQPQHFGDGTRLSIL.

This chain uses TRBV15 with TRBJ2-4; D is possibly TRBD1 or TRBD2 (5 bases each). The CDR3 spans 12 residues. From germline, CDR1 is LNHNV and CDR2 YYDKDF (reference sequence). The ends were cut back, 5 bases at V and 12 bases at J, with 14 bases in the middle. The CDR3 DNA is TGTGCCACCAGCGAGGGGAGCGAAAATCAGTACTTC. Translated, it gives CATSEGSENQYF.

The J gene is TRBJ1-3, the V gene TRBV9; a weak D match, TRBD1 (6 bases). CDR1 and CDR2 (germline): SGDLS, YYNGEE. CDR3 length: 13 residues. Trimming took off 3 bases at V and 7 bases at J, with 11 bases between the two ends. The CDR3 reads CASSEQGVNTIYF. The CDR3 nucleotides are TGTGCCAGCAGCGAACAGGGTGTGAACACCATATATTTT.

The V and J genes are TRBV6-5 and TRBJ1-1; D remains ambiguous. CDR1 is MNHEY and CDR2 is SVGAGI in the germline V gene. This CDR3 is built from 12 residues. V was pared by 8 bases and J by 0 bases, with 7 bases between. The CDR3: CASLFVNTEAFF. DNA of the CDR3: TGTGCCAGCTTGTTCGTGAACACTGAAGCTTTCTTT.

The chain joins TRBV9 to TRBJ2-1; a weak D match, TRBD1 (5 bases). Germline CDR1 SGDLS, CDR2 YYNGEE. V was shortened by 4 bases and J by 4 bases, with 15 bases between the two germline ends. The CDR3 has 15 amino acids. The CDR3 protein is CASSPRTTSYNEQFF. For the CDR3, the DNA is TGTGCCAGCAGCCCACGGACAACGTCATACAATGAGCAGTTCTTC.

The V gene is TRBV5-8, the J gene TRBJ2-2; 8 nucleotides align to TRBD2. The CDR3 covers 15 residues. The germline V gene encodes CDR1 SGHTS and CDR2 YDEGEE. V shed 5 bases, J shed 6 bases, and the junction held 9 bases outside the gene matches. The CDR3 nucleotides read TGTGCCAGCAGGCCCCGCCGGGGGGGTTCCGGGGAGCTGTTTTTT. Its translation: CASRPRRGGSGELFF. The complete variable domain, with remaining parts taken from reference TRBV5-8 and TRBJ2-2, reads EAGVTQSPTHLIKTRGQQATLRCSPISGHTSVYWYQQALGLGLQFLLWYDEGEERNRGNFPPRFSGRQFPNYSSELNVNALELEDSALYLCASRPRRGGSGELFFGEGSRLTVL.

This clone is a singleton in its sample. V usage is TRBV2 and J usage is TRBJ2-5, with 8 bases fitting TRBD2. The CDR3 is 12 residues long. Germline V lookup: CDR1 SNHLY, CDR2 FYNNEI. Trimming cost V 7 bases and J 5 bases; bases outside gene matches: 3. In nucleotides, the CDR3 is TGTGCCAGCACCGGGAGGGGGGAGACCCAGTACTTC. This gives the protein CASTGRGETQYF.

The chain is built from TRBV7-2 and TRBJ1-2; no reliable D call. V lost 1 base, J lost 2 bases, and 11 bases lay in between. Germline V CDR1 and CDR2: SGHTA, FQGNSA. The CDR3 has 15 residues. CDR3 bases: TGTGCCAGCAGCTTAGTTGGTTTCACGAACTATGGCTACACCTTC. Its protein product is CASSLVGFTNYGYTF.

The chain couples TRBV9 to TRBJ2-5, with D perhaps TRBD1 (5 bases). The CDR3 is made up of 17 amino acids. V was clipped by 0 bases and J by 2 bases, with 17 bases between them. Looked up from germline, CDR1 is SGDLS and CDR2 is YYNGEE. The CDR3 sequence is CASSVGSGLDLQETQYF. CDR3 nucleotides: TGTGCCAGCAGCGTAGGTTCAGGGCTAGATCTTCAAGAGACCCAGTACTTC.

This clone was seen a handful of times. J is TRBJ2-5 and V is TRBV5-1, with 9 bases identical to TRBD1. V lost 4 bases, J lost 4 bases, and 2 bases stayed unmatched. This CDR3 spans 13 amino acids. CDR1 is SGHRS, CDR2 YFSETQ, per germline. The chain's CDR3 is CASSADRGETQYF. CDR3 nucleotide sequence: TGCGCCAGCAGCGCGGACAGGGGAGAGACCCAGTACTTC.

The genes are TRBV5-6 and TRBJ1-2; 7 positions agree with TRBD1. Trimming removed 6 bases from V and 4 bases from J; junction bases left unmatched: 6. CDR1 and CDR2 (germline): SGHDT, YYEEEE. CDR3 length: 13 residues. The CDR3 sequence: CASNPRQGYGYTF. CDR3 nucleotide sequence: TGTGCCAGCAATCCAAGACAGGGCTATGGCTACACCTTC.

The J gene is TRBJ1-4, the V gene TRBV5-1, with TRBD1 as a possible D gene (6 bases). V dropped 1 base and J dropped 7 bases, with 11 bases sitting between them. The length of the CDR3 is 14 residues. From germline, CDR1 is SGHRS and CDR2 YFSETQ. CDR3 amino acids: CASSLYGTSEKLFF. The DNA of the CDR3 is TGCGCCAGCAGCTTGTACGGGACATCTGAAAAACTGTTTTTT.

The CDR3 sequence is CASSPDRSGANVLTF. The CDR3, as DNA: TGTGCCAGTAGTCCGGATCGCTCTGGGGCCAACGTCCTGACTTTC. The chain links TRBV19 to TRBJ2-6; D unclear. V gave up 5 bases and J gave up 0 bases, with 8 bases separating them. Germline CDR1 and CDR2: LNHDA and SQIVND (reference sequence). This CDR3 has 15 residues.

V and J are TRBV7-9 and TRBJ2-7; TRBD1 is a possible D gene (6 bases). The CDR3 has 14 residues. Trimming removed 0 bases at V and 4 bases at J, with 10 bases between. Germline V gene data show CDR1 as SEHNR and CDR2 as FQNEAQ (reference sequence). CDR3 loop: CASSLARQGYEQYF. As DNA, the CDR3 is TGTGCCAGCAGCTTAGCGAGGCAGGGGTACGAGCAGTACTTC.

V gene TRBV29-1 combines with J gene TRBJ2-5, with D tentatively TRBD1 (7 bases). CDR1 is SQVTM, CDR2 ANQGSEA, per germline. This CDR3 spans 16 amino acids. The V end was cut by 4 bases, the J end by 5 bases, with 23 bases between. CDR3 loop: CSVGGSGGGTVETQYF. The CDR3 nucleotides read TGCAGCGTTGGAGGCTCCGGAGGCGGGACAGTGGAGACCCAGTACTTC.

The rearrangement uses TRBV7-3 and TRBJ2-5, with D tentatively TRBD2 (6 bases). Trimming pared 2 bases from V and 7 bases from J, leaving 14 bases between. CDR1 SGHTA and CDR2 FQGTGA come from the germline V gene. The CDR3 is 14 amino acids. CDR3 coding DNA: TGTGCCAGCAGCTTAGGTGTATCCGGGGGGACCCAGTACTTC. Translating gives CASSLGVSGGTQYF.

The chain couples TRBV5-4 to TRBJ1-2; no reliable D call. Germline V gives CDR1 SGHNT, CDR2 YYREEE (reference sequence). The CDR3 sequence is 14 residues long. V shed 1 base and J shed 4 bases, with 11 bases lying between them. CDR3 nucleotide sequence: TGTGCCAGCAGCTTGATCAGCCGGGGCTATGGCTACACCTTC. Its protein is CASSLISRGYGYTF. Complete variable domain (other parts from reference TRBV5-4 and TRBJ1-2): ETGVTQSPTHLIKTRGQQVTLRCSSQSGHNTVSWYQQALGQGPQFIFQYYREEENGRGNFPPRFSGLQFPNYSSELNVNALELDDSALYLCASSLISRGYGYTFGSGTRLTVV.

The chain couples TRBV5-6 to TRBJ1-4, with D uncertain. The V gene lost 1 base and the J gene lost 0 bases, with 10 bases spanning the gap. The CDR3 length is 16 residues. Germline V CDR1 and CDR2: SGHDT, YYEEEE. The CDR3 region is CASSLFDSATNEKLFF. The CDR3, as DNA: TGTGCCAGCAGCTTGTTCGACTCGGCAACTAATGAAAAACTGTTTTTT. Using reference TRBV5-6 and TRBJ1-4 for the parts outside the CDR3, the full variable domain is DAGVTQSPTHLIKTRGQQVTLRCSPKSGHDTVSWYQQALGQGPQFIFQYYEEEERQRGNFPDRFSGHQFPNYSSELNVNALLLGDSALYLCASSLFDSATNEKLFFGSGTQLSVL.

In its sample, this clone was seen once. This chain uses TRBV11-1 with TRBJ2-5; 12 bases map to TRBD2. This CDR3 has 15 residues. Germline V lookup: CDR1 SGHAT, CDR2 FQDESV (reference sequence). V lost 6 bases and J lost 1; bases outside the gene matches: 3. The CDR3 loop reads CASSSTSGGQETQYF. The DNA of the CDR3 is TGTGCCAGCAGTTCGACTAGCGGGGGCCAAGAGACCCAGTACTTC.

The gene calls are TRBV7-9 and TRBJ2-5, with D possibly TRBD1 on 6 matching bases. The CDR3 spans 13 residues. Germline V lookup: CDR1 SEHNR, CDR2 FQNEAQ (reference sequence). The germline V and J ends were trimmed by 6 bases and 0 bases, with 8 bases remaining between them. CDR3 in amino acids: CASRGTNQETQYF. The DNA of the CDR3 is TGTGCCAGCAGGGGGACAAACCAAGAGACCCAGTACTTC.

V is TRBV11-2 and J is TRBJ1-1; no reliable D call. The germline V gene encodes CDR1 SGHAT and CDR2 FQNNGV. Trimming took 5 bases from V and 0 from J, leaving 10 bases between them. This CDR3 comprises 14 residues. CDR3 in DNA: TGTGCCAGCAGCGGGATGCGGATGAACACTGAAGCTTTCTTT. This sequence encodes CASSGMRMNTEAFF.

The chain couples TRBV5-4 to TRBJ2-3; 7 bases map to TRBD1. CDR1 and CDR2 (germline): SGHNT, YYREEE (reference sequence). The CDR3 sequence is 14 residues long. With 9 bases clipped from V and 3 bases from J, the junction kept 10 bases outside the gene matches. The CDR3 region has the DNA TGTGCCACCAGACAGGGTCTCTCGACAGATACGCAGTATTTT. Its protein product is CATRQGLSTDTQYF.

The genes are TRBV28 and TRBJ2-3, with D tentatively TRBD2 (5 bases). This CDR3 is 14 amino acids long. Looked up from germline, CDR1 is MDHEN and CDR2 is SYDVKM. The V and J ends lost 2 bases and 2 bases respectively, with 8 bases between them. In DNA, the CDR3 is TGTGCCAGCAGTTTACCGGGAACCACAGATACGCAGTATTTT. This gives the protein CASSLPGTTDTQYF.

This sequence joins TRBV20-1 and TRBJ2-5; either TRBD1 or TRBD2 may supply D (5 bases each). CDR3 length: 13 amino acids. The germline gives CDR1 DFQATT, CDR2 SNEGSKA (reference sequence). Trimming took 5 bases from V and 3 from J, leaving 13 bases between them. CDR3 nucleotide sequence: TGCAGTGCTGGTGAGGGGATAGAAGAGACCCAGTACTTC. Translated, it gives CSAGEGIEETQYF.